Presented here are 25 T cell receptor beta chains from one specimen sequenced in a study of T-cell memory formation after mild COVID-19. TCRdb reanalysed the 5' RACE reads using MiXCR and keeps one entry per CDR3 protein. The table shows about 130,000 distinct CDR3 sequences, with approximately 5.9% occurring only once. The source material was PBMCs or a T cell subset sorted from them (not recorded which). The receptors were gathered from an adult woman who had mild COVID-19 (a few samples of this study predate the infection). Cell type and time point are not known.

In its sample, this clonotype was seen a few times. The chain is built from TRBV7-2 and TRBJ1-2; 10 bases align to TRBD1. The CDR3 totals 13 residues. J was trimmed by 6 bases and V by 3 bases; bases with no gene match: 1. Per germline, CDR1 SGHTA and CDR2 FQGNSA. CDR3 bases: TGTGCCAGCAGCTTGGGACAGGGGAATGGCTACACCTTC. This translates into CASSLGQGNGYTF. Supplemented by reference TRBV7-2 and TRBJ1-2, the full variable domain reads GAGVSQSPSNKVTEKGKDVELRCDPISGHTALYWYRQSLGQGLEFLIYFQGNSAPDKSGLPSDRFSAERTGGSVSTLTIQRTQQEDSAVYLCASSLGQGNGYTFGSGTRLTVV.

This rearrangement joins TRBV3-1 to TRBJ2-6; D is possibly TRBD2 (6 bases). Germline assignment: CDR1 LGHDT and CDR2 YNNKEL (reference sequence). The CDR3 sequence is 15 residues long. Trimming shortened V by 5 bases and J by 9 bases, and 17 bases separated the two germline ends. For the CDR3, the DNA is TGTGCCAGCAGCGCCAAAGGGACTGTGGACAACGTCCTGACTTTC. It specifies CASSAKGTVDNVLTF.

This clonotype was observed a handful of times. The chain employs TRBV2 and TRBJ2-3, with TRBD1 as a possible D gene (5 bases). V lost 0 bases and J lost 2, with 21 bases in between. Germline lookup yields CDR1 SNHLY and CDR2 FYNNEI. CDR3 length: 19 amino acids. This CDR3 reads CASSEALRWGPSPTDTQYF. The CDR3 DNA reads as TGTGCCAGCAGTGAAGCGCTTCGTTGGGGCCCAAGCCCCACAGATACGCAGTATTTT.

This clonotype showed up many times. This chain joins TRBV5-1 and TRBJ1-1; TRBD1 aligns across 7 bases. Germline V lookup: CDR1 SGHRS, CDR2 YFSETQ. The junction had 3 bases not matched to a gene; V was cut back by 3 bases and J by 1 base. CDR3 length equals 14 residues. The CDR3 protein is CASSYRDRNTEAFF. CDR3 bases: TGCGCCAGCAGCTACCGGGACAGGAACACTGAAGCTTTCTTT.

The chain carries TRBV7-6 and TRBJ2-3; no definite D call. The CDR3 consists of 15 residues. Trimming shortened V by 5 bases and J by 4 bases, and 16 bases separated the two germline ends. The germline gives CDR1 SGHVS, CDR2 FNYEAQ. The DNA of the CDR3 is TGTGCCAGCAGCAACTCCCGACCGGGCGCAGATACGCAGTATTTT. Translating it yields CASSNSRPGADTQYF.

J is TRBJ2-7 and V is TRBV6-2 or TRBV6-3, with D unclear. V lost 6 bases and J lost 1, with 7 bases in between. The length of the CDR3 is 12 residues. Germline V gene lookup returns CDR1 MNHEY and CDR2 SVGEGT. CDR3 protein: CASSFTSYEQYF. CDR3 DNA sequence: TGTGCCAGCAGCTTCACTTCCTACGAGCAGTACTTC.

This clonotype was seen a handful of times. This chain connects TRBV12-3 or TRBV12-4 to TRBJ1-6, with 7 bases that match TRBD1. V lost 6 bases, J lost 5 bases, and 7 bases stayed unmatched. This CDR3 has 15 amino acids. The DNA of the CDR3 is TGTGCCAGCAGGACAGGGAAAAGCGATAATTCACCCCTCCACTTT. Protein product: CASRTGKSDNSPLHF.

This clonotype was seen ten or more times. The rearrangement joins TRBV20-1 to TRBJ2-7; TRBD2 is a possible D gene (6 bases). Germline CDR1 reads DFQATT; CDR2 reads SNEGSKA (reference sequence). V was shortened by 3 bases and J by 2 bases, with 8 bases between the two germline ends. This CDR3 has 12 residues. CDR3 DNA: TGCAGTGCTAGCGGACTACCCTACGAGCAGTACTTC. Its protein product is CSASGLPYEQYF.

V and J are TRBV7-2 and TRBJ2-1; 11 bases fit TRBD2. The V and J ends lost 3 bases and 3 bases, in that order; junction bases with no gene match: 1. Germline V gives CDR1 SGHTA, CDR2 FQGNSA. CDR3 length: 15 amino acids. The CDR3 loop reads CASSLTSGIYNEQFF. The CDR3, as DNA: TGTGCCAGCAGCTTGACTAGCGGGATCTACAATGAGCAGTTCTTC.

This clonotype was detected ten times or more. The rearrangement links TRBV5-1 to TRBJ2-7; a possible D gene is TRBD2 (5 bases). The CDR3 runs to 14 residues. Germline loops: CDR1 SGHRS, CDR2 YFSETQ. V lost 0 bases to trimming and J lost 0 bases, with 7 bases between them. As DNA, the CDR3 is TGCGCCAGCAGCTTGGTGGGGAGCTCCTACGAGCAGTACTTC. This encodes CASSLVGSSYEQYF.

This clonotype was counted ten times or more. The chain has TRBV29-1 and TRBJ2-1; 7 bases are shared with TRBD2. The germline CDR1 and CDR2 sequences are SQVTM and ANQGSEA. Trimming at V came to 5 bases and at J to 3 bases, leaving 16 bases not matched to a gene. The CDR3 runs to 17 residues. CDR3 coding DNA: TGCAGCGTTCCCGGCCAGGGTGCGGCTAGCGGCTACAATGAGCAGTTCTTC. It is translated as CSVPGQGAASGYNEQFF.

The V and J genes are TRBV4-3 and TRBJ1-2; TRBD1 might be the D (6 bases). The CDR3 covers 14 residues. Germline loops: CDR1 LGHNA, CDR2 YSLEER. V lost 6 bases, J lost 8 bases, and 19 bases lay in between. The CDR3 DNA reads TGCGCCAGCAGACTAACCGGGGGACAAGGCGGCTACACCTTC. Its protein is CASRLTGGQGGYTF.

This chain joins TRBV27 and TRBJ1-1, with TRBD1 as a possible D gene (6 bases). CDR1 and CDR2 (germline): MNHEY, SMNVEV (reference sequence). Trimming cost V 6 bases and J 3 bases, with 14 bases left between them. The CDR3 contains 14 residues. CDR3 protein: CASSLQGSDTEAFF. CDR3 coding DNA: TGTGCCAGCAGCCTACAGGGATCGGACACTGAAGCTTTCTTT.

In its sample, this clonotype was seen a few times. The chain combines TRBV18 with TRBJ2-4, with D unclear. The germline V gene has CDR1 KGHSH and CDR2 LQKENI. CDR3 length: 13 amino acids. With 3 bases removed from V and 7 bases from J, the gap between germline ends came to 10 bases. The CDR3 loop is CASSPNVVNIQYF. As DNA, the CDR3 is TGTGCCAGCTCACCGAATGTGGTTAACATTCAGTACTTC.

This clonotype was counted only a few times. The genes are TRBV20-1 and TRBJ1-4; 8 positions match TRBD1. J was trimmed by 5 bases and V by 5 bases; bases with no gene match: 4. The CDR3 contains 13 residues. Germline V gene data show CDR1 as DFQATT and CDR2 as SNEGSKA (reference sequence). CDR3 in amino acids: CSAETGANEKLFF. CDR3 nucleotide sequence: TGCAGTGCTGAGACAGGGGCGAATGAAAAACTGTTTTTT.

In this sample, this clonotype turned up many times. The rearrangement uses TRBV20-1 and TRBJ1-5, with no clear D. V lost 1 base and J lost 5, with 9 bases in between. This CDR3 has 13 residues. CDR1 and CDR2 (germline): DFQATT, SNEGSKA (reference sequence). This CDR3 is CSARADRDQPQHF. The CDR3 nucleotides are TGCAGTGCTAGAGCGGACCGAGATCAGCCCCAGCATTTT.

V usage is TRBV6-5 and J usage is TRBJ2-7; no clear D gene. The CDR3 loop spans 11 amino acids. The ends were cut back, 6 bases at V and 5 bases at J, with 8 bases in the middle. Germline CDR1 and CDR2: MNHEY and SVGAGI. The CDR3, as DNA: TGTGCCAGCAGACTCTCTGACGAGCAGTACTTC. It encodes CASRLSDEQYF.

This clonotype was picked up a small number of times. This sequence joins TRBV20-1 and TRBJ1-3; D is possibly TRBD1 (5 bases). V lost 3 bases and J lost 4, with 10 bases in between. CDR3 length: 13 residues. The V gene's germline CDR1 is DFQATT and CDR2 SNEGSKA (reference sequence). DNA of the CDR3: TGCAGTGCTAGTCGGGACGGAGGAAACACCATATATTTT. This codes for CSASRDGGNTIYF.

This clonotype was counted many times. The chain combines TRBV4-3 with TRBJ2-4; D is uncertain. CDR3 length: 15 amino acids. The germline CDR1 and CDR2 sequences are LGHNA and YSLEER. Trimming left V 4 bases short and J 8 bases short, with 18 bases between. The CDR3 sequence is CASSRGSNSLDIQYF. The CDR3 DNA reads TGCGCCAGCAGCCGAGGCAGTAATTCTTTGGACATTCAGTACTTC.

The sample holds a few counts of this clonotype. The chain employs TRBV4-1 and TRBJ1-3; tentative D call: TRBD1 (5 bases). Trimming pared 1 base from V and 0 bases from J, leaving 10 bases between. Germline CDR1 and CDR2: MGHRA and YSYEKL. This CDR3 contains 16 residues. The CDR3 region is CASSQATGASGNTIYF. CDR3 DNA sequence: TGCGCCAGCAGCCAAGCGACCGGGGCCTCTGGAAACACCATATATTTT.

With respect to this clonotype: The final CDR3 position lacks the conserved phenylalanine or tryptophan, pointing to a likely read error. The chain links TRBV6-6 to TRBJ2-7; 13 nucleotides agree with TRBD2. Germline V gives CDR1 MNHNY, CDR2 SVGAGI (reference sequence). The CDR3 loop spans 18 amino acids. Trimming cost V 0 bases and J 3 bases; bases outside gene matches: 8. The CDR3 is CASSYSKLAGGVIYEQYL. CDR3 coding DNA: TGTGCCAGCAGTTACTCGAAACTAGCGGGAGGGGTAATCTACGAGCAGTACTTA.

At least ten counts were recorded for this clonotype. This chain links TRBV7-2 with TRBJ2-7; 9 bases map to TRBD2. This CDR3 has 17 residues. CDR1 is SGHTA, CDR2 FQGNSA, per germline. Unmatched junction bases numbered 14, after V lost 5 bases and J lost 3 bases. CDR3 sequence (DNA): TGTGCCAGCAGCCCTACCCCCAGACTAGCGGTTGACTACGAGCAGTACTTC. As protein: CASSPTPRLAVDYEQYF.

This clonotype was detected only a few times. V is TRBV7-6 and J is TRBJ2-5, with 8 bases aligning to TRBD2. CDR1 and CDR2 (germline): SGHVS, FNYEAQ. The junction had 3 bases not matched to a gene; V was cut back by 4 bases and J by 2 bases. This CDR3 contains 14 residues. CDR3 nucleotide sequence: TGTGCCAGCAGCTCTGGGACTAGGCAAGAGACCCAGTACTTC. Its protein product is CASSSGTRQETQYF.

The CDR3, as DNA: TGTGCCACCAGTGATCCTCTAGCGGGAGGCCTCCATGAGCAGTTCTTC. Translated: CATSDPLAGGLHEQFF. The V call is TRBV24-1, the J call TRBJ2-1, with 11 nucleotides matching TRBD2. Germline CDR1 reads KGHDR; CDR2 reads SFDVKD. The CDR3 totals 16 residues. The V and J ends lost 3 bases and 8 bases, in that order; junction bases with no gene match: 8.

This clonotype was observed a handful of times. The V and J genes are TRBV3-1 and TRBJ1-5, with TRBD1 matching over 7 bases. The trim removed 4 bases at V and 0 bases at J, leaving 15 bases unmatched. CDR3 length: 19 amino acids. Germline CDR1 LGHDT, CDR2 YNNKEL (reference sequence). CDR3 sequence (DNA): TGTGCCAGCAGCCCCAATGTACCCGGGACAGTGTATAGCAATCAGCCCCAGCATTTT. It is translated as CASSPNVPGTVYSNQPQHF.